This TCR beta chain was captured by sequencing in a study of CD8+CD57+ T cells in acquired aplastic anemia. For the study at large: Quantities of DNA derived from sorted CD4+ and CD8+ cells averaged around 3.2 ug. Average CD4+ read depth in healthy donors was around 9.9 million reads.

The study profiled TCR beta VDJ and CDR3 using genomic DNA as template. Each CDR3 protein gets one entry after TCRdb re-called the reads with MiXCR. The repertoire holds 100,000 to 120,000 distinct CDR3 sequences, with around 49% as singletons. Study conclusions and caveats: Researchers report that twenty-nine CD8+ CDR3 sequences appeared in both patients and controls. Researchers reported that CD8+ Simpson's diversity was not significantly different in patients versus controls.

CDR1 SGHRS and CDR2 YFSETQ come from the germline V gene. This CDR3 has 14 amino acids. Trimming left V 3 bases short and J 6 bases short, with 10 bases between. In its sample, this clonotype was seen many times. Its target is unknown. Sequenced input: sorted CD4+, CD8+, or CD8+CD57+ T cells (not recorded which) from PBMCs. The receptor was isolated from a human donor in good health, serving as a control. The V gene is TRBV5-1, the J gene TRBJ1-6, with a tentative D call TRBD1 (5 bases). CDR3 loop: CASSSDSPNSPLHF. Here the CDR3 DNA reads TGCGCCAGCAGCTCCGACAGCCCTAATTCACCCCTCCACTTT. The variable domain in full, with the rest retrieved from reference TRBV5-1 and TRBJ1-6, is KAGVTQTPRYLIKTRGQQVTLSCSPISGHRSVSWYQQTPGQGLQFLFEYFSETQRNKGNFPGRFSGRQFSNSRSEMNVSTLELGDSALYLCASSSDSPNSPLHFGNGTRLTVT.